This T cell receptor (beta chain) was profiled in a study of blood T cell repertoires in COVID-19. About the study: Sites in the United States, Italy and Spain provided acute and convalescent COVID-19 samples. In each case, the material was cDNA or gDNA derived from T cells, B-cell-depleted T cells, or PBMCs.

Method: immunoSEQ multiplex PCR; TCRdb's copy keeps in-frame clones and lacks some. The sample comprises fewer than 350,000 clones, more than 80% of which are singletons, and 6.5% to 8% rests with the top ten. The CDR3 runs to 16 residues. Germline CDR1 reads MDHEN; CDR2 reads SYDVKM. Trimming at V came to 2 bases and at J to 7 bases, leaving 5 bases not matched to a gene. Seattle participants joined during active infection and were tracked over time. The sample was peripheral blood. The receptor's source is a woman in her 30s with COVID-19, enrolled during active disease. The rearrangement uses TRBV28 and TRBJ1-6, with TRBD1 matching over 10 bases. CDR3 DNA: TGTGCCAGCAGTTTAAGACAGGGGGCCGGGAATTCACCCCTCCACTTT. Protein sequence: CASSLRQGAGNSPLHF.